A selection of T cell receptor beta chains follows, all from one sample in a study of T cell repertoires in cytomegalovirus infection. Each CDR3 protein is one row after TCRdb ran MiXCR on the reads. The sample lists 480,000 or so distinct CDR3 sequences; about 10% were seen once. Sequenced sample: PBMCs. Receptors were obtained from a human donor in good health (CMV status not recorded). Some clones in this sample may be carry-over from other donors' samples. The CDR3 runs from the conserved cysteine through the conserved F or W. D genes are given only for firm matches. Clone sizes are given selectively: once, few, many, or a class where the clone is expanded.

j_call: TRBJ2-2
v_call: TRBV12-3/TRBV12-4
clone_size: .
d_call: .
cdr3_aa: CASSSLDTGEQFF
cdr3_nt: TGTGCCAGCAGTTCGCTTGACACCGGGGAGCAGTTTTTT

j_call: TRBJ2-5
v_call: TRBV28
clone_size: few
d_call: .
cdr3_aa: CASSFGDAETQYF
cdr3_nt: TGTGCCAGCAGTTTTGGAGACGCCGAGACCCAGTACTTC

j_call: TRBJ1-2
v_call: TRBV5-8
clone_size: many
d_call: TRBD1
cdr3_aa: CASSRKDRGIYGYTF
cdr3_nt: TGTGCCAGCAGCCGAAAGGACAGGGGAATATATGGCTACACCTTC

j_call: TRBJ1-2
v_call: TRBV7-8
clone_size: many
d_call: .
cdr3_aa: CASSFLASRDYGYTF
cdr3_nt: TGTGCCAGCAGCTTCCTAGCCTCCCGGGACTATGGCTACACCTTC

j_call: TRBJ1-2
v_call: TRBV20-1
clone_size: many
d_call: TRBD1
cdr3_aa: CSARGGTGNYGYTF
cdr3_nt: TGCAGTGCTAGAGGAGGGACAGGGAACTATGGCTACACCTTC

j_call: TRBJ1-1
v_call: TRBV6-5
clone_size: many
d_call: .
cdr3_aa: CASSYGAVNTEAFF
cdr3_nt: TGTGCCAGCAGTTACGGGGCGGTGAACACTGAAGCTTTCTTT

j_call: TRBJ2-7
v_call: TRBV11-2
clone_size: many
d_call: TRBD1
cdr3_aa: CASSRTPPGQGNYEQYF
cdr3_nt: TGTGCCAGCAGCCGAACTCCCCCGGGACAGGGAAACTACGAGCAGTACTTC

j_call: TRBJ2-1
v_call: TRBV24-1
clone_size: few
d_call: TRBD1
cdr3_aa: CATSDGTGSYNEQFF
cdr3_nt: TGTGCCACCAGTGATGGGACAGGGTCCTACAATGAGCAGTTCTTC

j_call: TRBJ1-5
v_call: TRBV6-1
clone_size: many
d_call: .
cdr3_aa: CASSSTVNQPQHF
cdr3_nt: TGTGCCAGCAGTTCGACAGTTAATCAGCCCCAGCATTTT

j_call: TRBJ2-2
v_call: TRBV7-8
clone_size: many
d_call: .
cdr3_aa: CASSLAPGTGELFF
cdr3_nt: TGTGCCAGCAGCTTAGCGCCGGGGACCGGGGAGCTGTTTTTT

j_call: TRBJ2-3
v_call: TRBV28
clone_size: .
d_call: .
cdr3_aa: CANTPGNRPPTDTQYF
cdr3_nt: TGTGCCAACACCCCGGGGAACCGACCCCCCACAGATACGCAGTATTTT

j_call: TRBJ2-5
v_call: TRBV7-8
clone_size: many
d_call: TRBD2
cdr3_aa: CASSRRMTSGQETQYF
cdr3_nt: TGTGCCAGCAGCCGCCGCATGACTAGCGGGCAAGAGACCCAGTACTTC

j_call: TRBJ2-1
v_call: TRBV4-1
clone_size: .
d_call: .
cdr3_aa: CASSQENYNEQFF
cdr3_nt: TGCGCCAGCAGCCAAGAAAACTACAATGAGCAGTTCTTC

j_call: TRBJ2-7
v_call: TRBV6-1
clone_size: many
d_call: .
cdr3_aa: CASRELTSYEQYF
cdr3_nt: TGTGCCAGCAGGGAACTCACTTCCTACGAGCAGTACTTC

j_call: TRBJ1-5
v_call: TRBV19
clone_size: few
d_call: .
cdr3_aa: CASSIVGSNQPQHF
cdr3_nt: TGTGCCAGTAGTATAGTGGGTAGCAATCAGCCCCAGCATTTT

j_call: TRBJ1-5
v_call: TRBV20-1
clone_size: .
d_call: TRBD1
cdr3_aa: CSASPPGTGNNQPQHF
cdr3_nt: TGCAGTGCTAGCCCGCCCGGGACAGGGAACAATCAGCCCCAGCATTTT

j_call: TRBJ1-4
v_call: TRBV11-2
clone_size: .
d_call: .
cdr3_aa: CASRRGATNEKLFF
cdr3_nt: TGTGCCAGCCGTCGCGGGGCAACTAATGAAAAACTGTTTTTT

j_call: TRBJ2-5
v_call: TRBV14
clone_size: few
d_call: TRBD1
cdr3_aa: CASSQQQGLGETQYF
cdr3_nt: TGTGCCAGCAGCCAACAACAGGGGTTGGGAGAGACCCAGTACTTC

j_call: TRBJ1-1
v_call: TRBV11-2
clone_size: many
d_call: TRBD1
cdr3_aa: CASSRWDRGGGYTEAFF
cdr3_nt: TGTGCCAGCAGCCGATGGGACAGGGGTGGCGGATACACTGAAGCTTTCTTT

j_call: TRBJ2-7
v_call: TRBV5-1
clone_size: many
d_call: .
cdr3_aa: CASSLETRAYEQYF
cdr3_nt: TGCGCCAGCAGCTTGGAGACTAGAGCCTACGAGCAGTACTTC

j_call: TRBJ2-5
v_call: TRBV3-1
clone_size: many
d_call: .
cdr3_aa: CASSQGAETQYF
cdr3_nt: TGTGCCAGCAGCCAAGGGGCAGAGACCCAGTACTTC

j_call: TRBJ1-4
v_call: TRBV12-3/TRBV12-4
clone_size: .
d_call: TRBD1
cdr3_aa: CASSPYPGQGTGGEKLFF
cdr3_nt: TGTGCCAGCAGTCCGTATCCGGGACAGGGGACAGGGGGAGAAAAACTGTTTTTT

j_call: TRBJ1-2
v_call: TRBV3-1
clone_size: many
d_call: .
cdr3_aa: CASSQGRGGYTF
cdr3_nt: TGTGCCAGCAGTCAGGGACGCGGGGGCTACACCTTC

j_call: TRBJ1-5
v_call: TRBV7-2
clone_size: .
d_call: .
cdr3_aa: CASSLAPRGPQPQHF
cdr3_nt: TGTGCCAGCAGCTTAGCACCCCGGGGACCACAGCCCCAGCATTTT

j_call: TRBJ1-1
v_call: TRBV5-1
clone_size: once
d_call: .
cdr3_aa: CASSLGIMVTEAFF
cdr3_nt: TGCGCCAGCAGCTTGGGGATAATGGTCACTGAAGCTTTCTTT

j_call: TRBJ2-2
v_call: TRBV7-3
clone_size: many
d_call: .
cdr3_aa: CASRSQPATGELFF
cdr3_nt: TGTGCCAGCAGATCCCAACCGGCCACCGGGGAGCTGTTTTTT

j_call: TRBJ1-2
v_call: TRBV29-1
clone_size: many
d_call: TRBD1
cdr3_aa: CSVPGQGVEYGYTF
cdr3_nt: TGCAGCGTGCCGGGACAGGGGGTAGAATATGGCTACACCTTC

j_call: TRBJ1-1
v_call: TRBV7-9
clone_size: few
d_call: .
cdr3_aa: CASSSPQGRGTEAFF
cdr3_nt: TGTGCCAGCAGCTCTCCGCAGGGACGAGGGACTGAAGCTTTCTTT

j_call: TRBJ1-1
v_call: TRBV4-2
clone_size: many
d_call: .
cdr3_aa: CASSQEWQGNTEAFF
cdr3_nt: TGTGCCAGCAGCCAAGAATGGCAGGGTAACACTGAAGCTTTCTTT

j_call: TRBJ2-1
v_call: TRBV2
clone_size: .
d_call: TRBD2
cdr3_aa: CASRELAGGTYNEQFF
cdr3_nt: TGTGCCAGCAGGGAACTAGCGGGAGGAACCTACAATGAGCAGTTCTTC

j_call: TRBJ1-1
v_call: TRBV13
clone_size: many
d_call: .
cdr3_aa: CASSLVWEMRTEAFF
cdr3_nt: TGTGCCAGCAGCTTGGTGTGGGAAATGCGAACTGAAGCTTTCTTT